The clone carrying this T cell receptor beta chain has just a few counts. TCRdb keeps only in-frame clones here, not all; method: immunoSEQ multiplex PCR. This sample has 58,000 or so clones, with nearly 90% found just once. The record originates from a study of OX40 agonist ivuxolimab in advanced cancers. Trimming took off 0 bases at V and 6 bases at J, with 10 bases between the two ends. The CDR3 spans 14 residues. Per germline, CDR1 SGHRS and CDR2 YFSETQ. The source is an adult with an advanced solid tumor such as melanoma, head and neck, liver or kidney cancer. The chain employs TRBV5-1 and TRBJ1-5; D may be TRBD1 (6 bases). Sequences were derived from CD4+ or CD8+ T cells sorted from blood, sampled in a trial of the OX40 agonist ivuxolimab. The CDR3 reads CASSLAQGTQPQHF. In DNA, the CDR3 is TGCGCCAGCAGCTTGGCACAGGGTACTCAGCCCCAGCATTTT.